This TCR beta chain was identified during a study of cytomegalovirus exposure and HLA in healthy donors. Turning to the study itself: An early release of data contained about 85 million unique TCRs, which came from HLA-typed donors. Whole-study findings and limits: In a later analysis, a missense DCLRE1C variant was linked to TCR beta V- and J-gene trimming. As was reported, the HLA-A and HLA-B alleles of most subjects were accurately predicted from TCR beta sequences. The study labeled roughly 160 TCR beta chains cytomegalovirus-associated.

As regards this clone: Its antigen remains unidentified.

Primers: 60 Vbeta forward and 13 Jbeta reverse. The method was immunoSEQ multiplex PCR; TCRdb's version includes in-frame clones alone and lacks a portion of them. Of more than 85,000 clones listed, over 60% are singletons. The TCR comes from a woman aged 55-69 years in good health and CMV-seropositive. Sequencing used PBMCs.

CDR3 loop: CASSPEWTSGRPDTQYF. CDR3 DNA: TGTGCCAGCTCACCCGAATGGACTAGCGGGAGGCCAGATACGCAGTATTTT. V usage is TRBV18 and J usage is TRBJ2-3; TRBD2 aligns across 14 bases. After removal of 3 bases from V and 4 bases from J, the junction contained 6 bases not matched to a gene. The CDR3 extends over 17 amino acids. Germline assignment: CDR1 KGHSH and CDR2 LQKENI.